This T cell receptor beta chain was captured by sequencing in a study of T-cell memory formation after mild COVID-19. Study-wide results and caveats: The second-wave clones peaking on day 37 were not confirmed as SARS-CoV-2-specific. Among clones contracting day 15 to 85, CD4/CD8 was balanced, whereas later expanders leaned CD4+. Pre-infection memory showed some responding clones, and this suggested that cross-reactive memory joined.

Libraries for TCRalpha and TCRbeta carried sample barcodes and unique molecular identifiers via 5'RACE. TCRdb itself ran the 5' RACE reads through MiXCR, one entry per CDR3 protein. Of about 560,000 distinct CDR3 sequences listed, approximately 15% are singletons. On this clonotype itself: Its specificity is unknown.

This CDR3 is built from 15 residues. Trimming removed 5 bases at V and 4 bases at J, with 12 bases between. Germline V gene data show CDR1 as SGHTA and CDR2 as FQGNSA. Sequencing was carried out using PBMCs or a T cell subset sorted from them (not recorded which). V is TRBV7-2 and J is TRBJ2-6; D is ambiguous. This clonotype originated in an adult woman who had mild COVID-19 (a few samples of this study predate the infection). Cell type and time point are not known. The CDR3 sequence is CASSPRWPGANVLTF. The CDR3 nucleotides are TGTGCCAGCAGCCCCAGGTGGCCAGGGGCCAACGTCCTGACTTTC.